Shown below are 19 T cell receptor beta chains from a single sample sequenced in a study of monozygotic twins with cystic fibrosis. Generated by immunoSEQ multiplex PCR, the TCRdb table keeps only in-frame clones and is missing some. The sample lists 30,000 to 40,000 clones, more than 60% occurring once. The specimen was blood. The receptors come from a girl between 5 and 17 years old with cystic fibrosis.

The chain carries TRBV10-3 and TRBJ2-7; 11 bases map to TRBD2. With 6 bases clipped from V and 7 bases from J, the junction kept 8 bases outside the gene matches. Looked up from germline, CDR1 is ENHRY and CDR2 is SYGVKD. This CDR3 comprises 14 residues. This CDR3 reads CAIRPGLAVVEQYF. The CDR3, as DNA: TGTGCCATCAGGCCGGGACTAGCGGTTGTGGAGCAGTACTTC.

The rearrangement uses TRBV20-1 and TRBJ1-2; perhaps TRBD1 as D (5 bases). With 0 bases removed from V and 8 bases from J, the gap between germline ends came to 7 bases. Germline V gene sequence: CDR1 DFQATT, CDR2 SNEGSKA (reference sequence). This CDR3 spans 11 amino acids. The CDR3: CSARDWGGYTF. CDR3 bases: TGCAGTGCTAGAGATTGGGGGGGCTACACCTTC.

V is TRBV2 and J is TRBJ2-7, with a possible D match to TRBD1 (6 bases). Germline V gene data show CDR1 as SNHLY and CDR2 as FYNNEI. CDR3 size: 17 residues. V was trimmed by 6 bases and J by 3 bases, leaving 24 bases between them. The CDR3 nucleotides are TGTGCCAGCAGCCTATACCCCCCTAGGGGGTGGGGCTACGAGCAGTACTTC. Protein sequence: CASSLYPPRGWGYEQYF.

The CDR3 sequence is CASVSPSDSLSYEQYV. CDR3 DNA: TGTGCCAGCGTATCCCCCTCGGACAGCCTGTCTTACGAGCAGTACGTC. The V and J genes are TRBV5-8 and TRBJ2-7, with a weak D call TRBD1 (6 bases). The CDR3 is made up of 16 amino acids. The V gene's germline CDR1 is SGHTS and CDR2 YDEGEE. V lost 7 bases and J 4 bases, leaving 24 bases between the germline ends.

The chain recombines TRBV7-9 with TRBJ2-2; D is unresolved. V dropped 7 bases and J dropped 0 bases, with 9 bases sitting between them. Germline V lookup: CDR1 SEHNR, CDR2 FQNEAQ (reference sequence). This CDR3 has 14 amino acids. DNA of the CDR3: TGTGCCAGCATGGGTGCCGCGAACACCGGGGAGCTGTTTTTT. Its translation is CASMGAANTGELFF.

This chain uses TRBV7-2 with TRBJ2-7; TRBD2 agrees at 12 bases. The CDR3 extends over 16 amino acids. Looked up from germline, CDR1 is SGHTA and CDR2 is FQGNSA. V lost 5 bases, J lost 3 bases, and 8 bases stayed unmatched. CDR3 region: CASSLRLAGVIYEQYF. For the CDR3, the DNA is TGTGCCAGCAGCCTGAGACTAGCGGGAGTTATCTACGAGCAGTACTTC.

This clone was seen only a few times. The V call is TRBV29-1, the J call TRBJ1-1; D is possibly TRBD1 (5 bases). The CDR3 runs 13 residues. Germline V CDR1 and CDR2: SQVTM, ANQGSEA. V shed 5 bases and J shed 0 bases, with 10 bases lying between them. This chain's CDR3 is CSVTGRVNTEAFF. The CDR3 coding sequence is TGCAGCGTTACAGGACGCGTGAACACTGAAGCTTTCTTT.

This chain uses TRBV5-6 with TRBJ2-3, with D uncertain. Germline V gene data show CDR1 as SGHDT and CDR2 as YYEEEE. Trimming removed 5 bases from V and 5 bases from J, with 15 bases in between. The CDR3 is 14 amino acids. The CDR3 reads CASSPQVRVDTQYF. For the CDR3, the DNA is TGTGCCAGCAGTCCCCAGGTCCGGGTAGATACGCAGTATTTT. Using reference TRBV5-6 and TRBJ2-3 for the parts outside the CDR3, the full variable domain is DAGVTQSPTHLIKTRGQQVTLRCSPKSGHDTVSWYQQALGQGPQFIFQYYEEEERQRGNFPDRFSGHQFPNYSSELNVNALLLGDSALYLCASSPQVRVDTQYFGPGTRLTVL.

The V call is TRBV20-1, the J call TRBJ2-7, with D possibly TRBD1 on 5 matching bases. In germline, CDR1 is DFQATT, CDR2 SNEGSKA (reference sequence). The CDR3 is 11 amino acids. The CDR3 region is CRAQRGDEQYF. CDR3 DNA: TGCAGAGCCCAAAGGGGTGACGAGCAGTACTTC.

This clone was observed a few times. The genes are TRBV28 and TRBJ1-1, with a possible D match to TRBD1 (5 bases). The V gene lost 6 bases and the J gene lost 4 bases, with 12 bases spanning the gap. The CDR3 is 13 residues long. The germline V gene has CDR1 MDHEN and CDR2 SYDVKM. The CDR3 region has the DNA TGTGCCAGCAGAGTTACAGGTCCCACTGAAGCTTTCTTT. Its protein is CASRVTGPTEAFF.

The chain combines TRBV2 with TRBJ2-3; 8 bases agree with TRBD1. The CDR3 has 13 amino acids. V trimming: 9 bases; J trimming: 4 bases; junction bases outside the gene matches: 6. Germline V CDR1 and CDR2: SNHLY, FYNNEI. The chain's CDR3 is CASRTGSPDTQYF. The CDR3 bases are TGTGCCAGTCGGACAGGGAGTCCAGATACGCAGTATTTT.

The CDR3 loop is CASSLVAGAPTDTQYF. CDR3 nucleotides: TGTGCCAGCAGCTTAGTGGCGGGGGCTCCCACAGATACGCAGTATTTT. The chain links TRBV7-2 to TRBJ2-3, with D tentatively TRBD2 (7 bases). V was pared by 1 base and J by 2 bases, with 13 bases between. Germline V gene lookup returns CDR1 SGHTA and CDR2 FQGNSA. The CDR3 has 16 residues.

The rearrangement uses TRBV9 and TRBJ2-2; no reliable D call. This CDR3 has 14 amino acids. CDR1 is SGDLS, CDR2 YYNGEE, per germline. With 4 bases removed from V and 0 bases from J, the gap between germline ends came to 7 bases. CDR3 sequence (DNA): TGTGCCAGCAGCCCTTATTCGAACACCGGGGAGCTGTTTTTT. It yields the protein CASSPYSNTGELFF.

The chain has TRBV4-3 and TRBJ2-1; no reliable D call. V was trimmed by 0 bases and J by 3 bases, leaving 15 bases between them. This CDR3 region has 17 residues. CDR1 LGHNA and CDR2 YSLEER come from the germline V gene. CDR3 protein: CASSQDWQAYVYNEQFF. CDR3 bases: TGCGCCAGCAGCCAAGATTGGCAAGCTTACGTCTACAATGAGCAGTTCTTC.

This sequence joins TRBV6-1 and TRBJ1-1; TRBD1 might be the D (5 bases). The CDR3 contains 12 residues. Germline CDR1 reads MNHNS; CDR2 reads SASEGT. Deletions cut 6 bases from V and 3 bases from J, with 8 bases between. The CDR3 sequence: CASSQGYTEAFF. CDR3 DNA sequence: TGTGCCAGCAGCCAGGGTTACACTGAAGCTTTCTTT.

This clone was seen a handful of times. This rearrangement joins TRBV28 to TRBJ1-2, with D possibly being TRBD1 (6 bases). CDR1 and CDR2 (germline): MDHEN, SYDVKM. V was shortened by 1 base and J by 4 bases, with 16 bases between the two germline ends. The CDR3 is made up of 16 amino acids. The CDR3 region has the DNA TGTGCCAGCAGTTTATCATTAGGGGGGCAGGCCTATGGCTACACCTTC. Translated, it gives CASSLSLGGQAYGYTF.

The chain has TRBV4-2 and TRBJ1-1; possible D gene TRBD1, 6 bases. The CDR3 length is 13 residues. V was cut by 8 bases and J by 1 base, with 11 bases left in between. Looked up from germline, CDR1 is LGHNA and CDR2 is YNFKEQ. The chain's CDR3 is CASAQGANTEAFF. Here the CDR3 DNA reads TGTGCCAGCGCACAGGGCGCGAACACTGAAGCTTTCTTT.

The rearrangement links TRBV19 to TRBJ1-5; no clear D gene. The germline CDR1 and CDR2 sequences are LNHDA and SQIVND (reference sequence). CDR3 length: 15 amino acids. V lost 2 bases, J lost 4 bases, and 12 bases lay in between. The CDR3 sequence: CASSITRVGNQPQHF. In nucleotides, the CDR3 is TGTGCCAGTAGTATAACGAGGGTTGGAAATCAGCCCCAGCATTTT.

This CDR3 reads CASSQDRGPVRELFF. DNA of the CDR3: TGCGCCAGCAGCCAAGATCGGGGTCCCGTCCGGGAGCTGTTTTTT. The chain carries TRBV4-3 and TRBJ2-2; D is perhaps TRBD2 (5 bases). Germline assignment: CDR1 LGHNA and CDR2 YSLEER. V was clipped by 0 bases and J by 9 bases, with 14 bases between them. The CDR3 spans 15 residues.